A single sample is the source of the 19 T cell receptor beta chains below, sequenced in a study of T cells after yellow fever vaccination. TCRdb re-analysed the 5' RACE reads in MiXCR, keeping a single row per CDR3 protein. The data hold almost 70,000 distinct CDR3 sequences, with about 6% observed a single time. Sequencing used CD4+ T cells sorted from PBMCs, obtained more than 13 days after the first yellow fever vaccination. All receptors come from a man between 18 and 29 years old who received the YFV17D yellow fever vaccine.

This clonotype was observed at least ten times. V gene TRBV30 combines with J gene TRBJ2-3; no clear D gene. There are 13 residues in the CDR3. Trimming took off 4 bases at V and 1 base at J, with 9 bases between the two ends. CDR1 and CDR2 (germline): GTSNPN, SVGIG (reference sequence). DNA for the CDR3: TGTGCCTGGATGGGGTCAGGCACAGATACGCAGTATTTT. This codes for CAWMGSGTDTQYF.

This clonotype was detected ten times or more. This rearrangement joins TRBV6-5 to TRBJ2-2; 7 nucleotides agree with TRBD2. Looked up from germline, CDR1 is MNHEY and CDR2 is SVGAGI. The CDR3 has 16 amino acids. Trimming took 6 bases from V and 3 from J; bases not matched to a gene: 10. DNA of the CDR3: TGTGCCAGCAGCCCTAGTCCTAGCGGCGACACCGGGGAGCTGTTTTTT. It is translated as CASSPSPSGDTGELFF.

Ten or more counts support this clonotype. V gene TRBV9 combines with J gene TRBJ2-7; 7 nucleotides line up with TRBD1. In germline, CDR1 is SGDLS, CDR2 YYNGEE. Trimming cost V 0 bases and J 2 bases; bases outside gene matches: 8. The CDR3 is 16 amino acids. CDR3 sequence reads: CASSVAGQGVPYEQYF. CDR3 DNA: TGTGCCAGCAGCGTAGCGGGCCAGGGGGTACCCTACGAGCAGTACTTC.

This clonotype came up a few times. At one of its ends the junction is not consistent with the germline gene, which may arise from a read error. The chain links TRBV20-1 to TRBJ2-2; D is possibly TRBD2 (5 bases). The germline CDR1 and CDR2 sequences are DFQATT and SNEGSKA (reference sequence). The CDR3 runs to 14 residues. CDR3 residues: CSARDASYTGELFF. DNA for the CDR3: TGCAGTGCTAGAGATGCTAGCTACACTGGGGAGCTGTTTTTT.

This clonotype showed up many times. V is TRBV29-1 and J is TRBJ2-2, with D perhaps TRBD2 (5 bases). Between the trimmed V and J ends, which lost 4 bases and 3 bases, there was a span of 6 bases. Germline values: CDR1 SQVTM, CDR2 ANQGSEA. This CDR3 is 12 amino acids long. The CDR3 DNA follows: TGCAGCGTTGTGAGGGACACCGGGGAGCTGTTTTTT. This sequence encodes CSVVRDTGELFF.

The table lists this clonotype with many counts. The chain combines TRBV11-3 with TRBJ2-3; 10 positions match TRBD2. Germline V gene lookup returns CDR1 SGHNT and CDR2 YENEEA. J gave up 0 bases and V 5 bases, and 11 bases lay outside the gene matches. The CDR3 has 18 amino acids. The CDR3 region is CASSLLVAGGLSTDTQYF. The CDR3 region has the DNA TGTGCCAGCAGCCTCTTGGTAGCGGGGGGCCTAAGCACAGATACGCAGTATTTT.

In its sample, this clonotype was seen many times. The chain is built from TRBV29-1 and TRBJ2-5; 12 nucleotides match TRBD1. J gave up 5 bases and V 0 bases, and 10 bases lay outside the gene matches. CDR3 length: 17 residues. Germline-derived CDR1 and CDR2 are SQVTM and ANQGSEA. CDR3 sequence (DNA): TGCAGCGTTGAAGATCCATGGGGACAGGGGGCCTGGGAGACCCAGTACTTC. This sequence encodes CSVEDPWGQGAWETQYF.

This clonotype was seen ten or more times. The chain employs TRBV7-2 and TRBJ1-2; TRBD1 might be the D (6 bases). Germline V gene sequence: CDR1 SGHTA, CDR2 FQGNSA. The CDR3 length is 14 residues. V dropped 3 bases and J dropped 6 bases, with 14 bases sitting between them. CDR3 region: CASSFPTGANGYTF. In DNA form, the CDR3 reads TGTGCCAGCAGCTTCCCGACAGGAGCGAATGGCTACACCTTC. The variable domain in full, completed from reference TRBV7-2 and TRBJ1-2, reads GAGVSQSPSNKVTEKGKDVELRCDPISGHTALYWYRQSLGQGLEFLIYFQGNSAPDKSGLPSDRFSAERTGGSVSTLTIQRTQQEDSAVYLCASSFPTGANGYTFGSGTRLTVV.

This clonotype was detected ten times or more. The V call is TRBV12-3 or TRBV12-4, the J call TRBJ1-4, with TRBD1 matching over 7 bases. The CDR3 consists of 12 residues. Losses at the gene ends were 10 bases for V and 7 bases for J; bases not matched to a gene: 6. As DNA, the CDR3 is TGTGCCACCGGGAGGGGGCTTGAAAAACTGTTTTTT. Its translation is CATGRGLEKLFF.

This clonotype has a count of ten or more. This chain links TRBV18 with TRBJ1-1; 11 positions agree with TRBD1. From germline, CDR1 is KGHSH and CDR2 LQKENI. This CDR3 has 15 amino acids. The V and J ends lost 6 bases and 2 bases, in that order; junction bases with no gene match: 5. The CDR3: CASSGQGAINTEAFF. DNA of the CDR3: TGTGCCAGCTCCGGACAGGGGGCAATCAACACTGAAGCTTTCTTT.

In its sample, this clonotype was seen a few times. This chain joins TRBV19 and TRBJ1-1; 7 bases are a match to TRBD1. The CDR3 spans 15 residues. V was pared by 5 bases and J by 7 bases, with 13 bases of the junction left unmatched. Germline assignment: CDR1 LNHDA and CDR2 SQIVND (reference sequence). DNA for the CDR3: TGTGCCAGTAGTCCCGCCTGGGCAGGGGGAGATGAAGCTTTCTTT. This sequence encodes CASSPAWAGGDEAFF.

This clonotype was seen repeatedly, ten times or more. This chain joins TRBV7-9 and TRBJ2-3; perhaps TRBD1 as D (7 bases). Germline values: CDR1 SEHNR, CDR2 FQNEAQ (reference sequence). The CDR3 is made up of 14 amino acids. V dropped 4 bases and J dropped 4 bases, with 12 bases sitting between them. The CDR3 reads CASSSQGGADTQYF. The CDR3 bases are TGTGCCAGCAGCTCCCAGGGGGGTGCAGATACGCAGTATTTT.

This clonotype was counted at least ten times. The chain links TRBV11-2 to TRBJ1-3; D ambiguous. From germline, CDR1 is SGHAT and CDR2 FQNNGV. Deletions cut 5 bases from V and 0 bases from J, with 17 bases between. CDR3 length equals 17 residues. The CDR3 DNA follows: TGTGCCAGCAGCCCCTTATCTCGCCCCTACTCTGGAAACACCATATATTTT. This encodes CASSPLSRPYSGNTIYF.

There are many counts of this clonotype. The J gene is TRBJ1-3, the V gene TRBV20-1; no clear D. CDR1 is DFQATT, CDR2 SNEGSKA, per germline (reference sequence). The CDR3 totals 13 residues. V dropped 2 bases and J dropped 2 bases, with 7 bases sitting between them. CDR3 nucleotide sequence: TGCAGTGCTAGATGGGCAGCTGGAAACACCATATATTTT. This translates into CSARWAAGNTIYF.

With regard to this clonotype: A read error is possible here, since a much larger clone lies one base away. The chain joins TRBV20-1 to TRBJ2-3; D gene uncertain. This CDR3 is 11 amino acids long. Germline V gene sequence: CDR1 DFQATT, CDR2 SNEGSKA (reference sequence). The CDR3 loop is CRASLTDTQYF. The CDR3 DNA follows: TGCCGTGCTAGTCTCACAGATACGCAGTATTTT.

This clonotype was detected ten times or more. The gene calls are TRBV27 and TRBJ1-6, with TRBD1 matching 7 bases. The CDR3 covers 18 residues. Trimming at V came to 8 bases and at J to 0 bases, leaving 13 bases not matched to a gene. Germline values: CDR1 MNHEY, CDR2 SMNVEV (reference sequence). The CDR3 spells CASGTRQGWSSYNSPLHF. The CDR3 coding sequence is TGTGCCAGCGGCACTAGACAGGGCTGGAGCTCCTATAATTCACCCCTCCACTTT.

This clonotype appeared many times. As DNA, the CDR3 is TGTGCCAGCAGCTTAGCACCCGCGGGGTTCCCACCCCGATACGAGCAGTACTTC. This gives the protein CASSLAPAGFPPRYEQYF. V gene TRBV7-2 combines with J gene TRBJ2-7, with D maybe TRBD2 (6 bases). Germline loops: CDR1 SGHTA, CDR2 FQGNSA. The CDR3 consists of 18 residues. Trimming cost V 0 bases and J 4 bases, with 22 bases left between them.

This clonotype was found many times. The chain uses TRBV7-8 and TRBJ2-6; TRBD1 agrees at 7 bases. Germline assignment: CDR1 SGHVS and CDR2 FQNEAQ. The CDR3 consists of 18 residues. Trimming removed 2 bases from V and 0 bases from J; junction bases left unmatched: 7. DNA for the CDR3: TGTGCCAGCAGCTTATATAGGGGGCCAAGCTCTGGGGCCAACGTCCTGACTTTC. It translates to CASSLYRGPSSGANVLTF.

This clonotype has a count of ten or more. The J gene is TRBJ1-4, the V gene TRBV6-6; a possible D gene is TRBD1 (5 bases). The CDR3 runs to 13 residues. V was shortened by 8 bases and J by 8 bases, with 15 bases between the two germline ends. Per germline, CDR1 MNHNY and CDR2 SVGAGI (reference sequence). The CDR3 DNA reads TGTGCCAGCCTGTACACCGCAGGGGAAAAACTGTTTTTT. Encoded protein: CASLYTAGEKLFF.